One and the same sample provided the 14 T cell receptor beta chains below, sequenced in a study of T cells after yellow fever vaccination. TCRdb re-analysed the 5' RACE reads in MiXCR, keeping a single row per CDR3 protein. The top ten hold 14% to 15% of the sample, which has 610,000 or so distinct CDR3 sequences, around 12% seen once. The source was PBMCs, collected on the day of the yellow fever booster vaccination. The source of these receptors is a man aged 25 to 40 who received the YFV17D yellow fever vaccine.

This clonotype was counted at least ten times. CDR3 protein: CASRPAGTKTYEQYF. The CDR3 region has the DNA TGTGCCAGCAGACCCGCCGGGACAAAGACCTACGAGCAGTACTTC. J is TRBJ2-7 and V is TRBV14, with D maybe TRBD1 (6 bases). This CDR3 is 15 amino acids long. The germline V gene encodes CDR1 SGHDN and CDR2 FVKESK. V dropped 6 bases and J dropped 2 bases, with 17 bases sitting between them. The variable domain in full, completed from reference TRBV14 and TRBJ2-7, reads EAGVTQFPSHSVIEKGQTVTLRCDPISGHDNLYWYRRVMGKEIKFLLHFVKESKQDESGMPNNRFLAERTGGTYSTLKVQPAELEDSGVYFCASRPAGTKTYEQYFGPGTRLTVT.

V and J are TRBV5-1 and TRBJ1-2, with D unresolved. CDR3 length: 15 amino acids. Germline V gene lookup returns CDR1 SGHRS and CDR2 YFSETQ. The V end was cut by 1 base, the J end by 2 bases, with 12 bases between. The CDR3 loop is CASSLRSHGNYGYTF. In nucleotides, the CDR3 is TGCGCCAGCAGCTTGCGCAGCCACGGAAACTATGGCTACACCTTC.

This chain uses TRBV18 with TRBJ1-6, with D perhaps TRBD1 (5 bases). The CDR3 is 15 amino acids. Germline CDR1 and CDR2: KGHSH and LQKENI. V lost 0 bases and J 10 bases, leaving 13 bases between the germline ends. CDR3 DNA sequence: TGTGCCAGCTCACCACCGCAGGGAATAGGGTCACCCCTCCACTTT. It specifies CASSPPQGIGSPLHF.

The chain combines TRBV6-2 or TRBV6-3 with TRBJ2-4; 12 bases line up with TRBD2. V shed 6 bases and J 6 bases; nucleotides not matched to a gene: 0. Germline V gives CDR1 MNHEY, CDR2 SVGEGT. The CDR3 has 13 residues. Written as DNA, the CDR3 is TGTGCCAGCAGACTAGCGGGAGGAAACATTCAGTACTTC. Its translation is CASRLAGGNIQYF.

This clonotype was seen only a few times. V and J are TRBV18 and TRBJ2-7, with no clear D. The CDR3 contains 12 residues. From germline, CDR1 is KGHSH and CDR2 LQKENI. Deletions cut 6 bases from V and 3 bases from J, with 9 bases between. CDR3: CASSPGYYEQYF. The CDR3 DNA is TGTGCCAGCTCTCCGGGTTACTACGAGCAGTACTTC.

The rearrangement links TRBV3-1 to TRBJ2-3, with no clear D. V dropped 0 bases and J dropped 1 base, with 5 bases sitting between them. Germline lookup yields CDR1 LGHDT and CDR2 YNNKEL (reference sequence). This CDR3 region has 14 residues. CDR3 in DNA: TGTGCCAGCAGCCAAGACATTGGCACAGATACGCAGTATTTT. Translating gives CASSQDIGTDTQYF.

The V and J genes are TRBV4-3 and TRBJ2-2; perhaps TRBD1 as D (5 bases). The CDR3 consists of 17 residues. Trimming left V 1 base short and J 5 bases short, with 17 bases between. The germline gives CDR1 LGHNA, CDR2 YSLEER. The CDR3 bases are TGCGCCAGCAGCCAAGGGGGCAGGAATTACAATACCGGGGAGCTGTTTTTT. This codes for CASSQGGRNYNTGELFF.

This clonotype was counted many times. The chain joins TRBV5-1 to TRBJ2-1; 8 nucleotides line up with TRBD2. The junction had 6 bases not matched to a gene; V was cut back by 0 bases and J by 4 bases. CDR1 is SGHRS and CDR2 is YFSETQ in the germline V gene. The CDR3 is 16 amino acids. CDR3 protein: CASSLGVAGPYNEQFF. The CDR3 DNA reads as TGCGCCAGCAGCTTGGGGGTAGCGGGACCTTACAATGAGCAGTTCTTC. Full variable domain (rest looked up from reference TRBV5-1 and TRBJ2-1): KAGVTQTPRYLIKTRGQQVTLSCSPISGHRSVSWYQQTPGQGLQFLFEYFSETQRNKGNFPGRFSGRQFSNSRSEMNVSTLELGDSALYLCASSLGVAGPYNEQFFGPGTRLTVL.

V is TRBV7-2 and J is TRBJ2-7; D is unresolved. Germline lookup yields CDR1 SGHTA and CDR2 FQGNSA. CDR3 size: 13 residues. V was shortened by 4 bases and J by 6 bases, with 13 bases between the two germline ends. The chain's CDR3 is CASSSPPTGEQYF. The CDR3 nucleotides are TGTGCCAGCAGCTCTCCGCCCACTGGCGAGCAGTACTTC.

This sequence joins TRBV27 and TRBJ2-2; tentative D call: TRBD2 (6 bases). The CDR3 runs to 16 residues. Germline V lookup: CDR1 MNHEY, CDR2 SMNVEV (reference sequence). V was clipped by 10 bases and J by 3 bases, with 21 bases between them. The CDR3 protein is CATTTRRGGDTGELFF. Written as DNA, the CDR3 is TGTGCCACCACCACCCGACGAGGAGGGGACACCGGGGAGCTGTTTTTT.

This sequence joins TRBV3-1 and TRBJ2-7, with TRBD2 as a possible D gene (6 bases). CDR1 is LGHDT, CDR2 YNNKEL, per germline (reference sequence). The CDR3 is made up of 14 amino acids. The V end was cut by 1 base, the J end by 1 base, with 8 bases between. In nucleotides, the CDR3 is TGTGCCAGCAGCCAAGTTAGCGGTTCCTACGAGCAGTACTTC. This sequence encodes CASSQVSGSYEQYF.

The chain is built from TRBV9 and TRBJ2-3; 7 bases agree with TRBD2. With 0 bases clipped from V and 2 bases from J, the junction kept 9 bases outside the gene matches. There are 17 residues in the CDR3. Germline-derived CDR1 and CDR2 are SGDLS and YYNGEE. CDR3 nucleotide sequence: TGTGCCAGCAGCGTAGCCGGCGCTAGCGGACACACAGATACGCAGTATTTT. Translating it yields CASSVAGASGHTDTQYF.

The V and J genes are TRBV5-1 and TRBJ2-2; D possibly corresponds to TRBD2 (6 bases). The CDR3 has 13 residues. Trimming stripped 4 bases from V and 10 bases from J, with 14 bases between. Germline CDR1 SGHRS, CDR2 YFSETQ. The CDR3 sequence is CASSATGLMELFF. The CDR3 DNA follows: TGCGCCAGCAGCGCGACCGGACTAATGGAGCTGTTTTTT.

The chain is built from TRBV12-3 or TRBV12-4 and TRBJ2-7; TRBD1 matches 11 bases. V lost 4 bases, J lost 7 bases, and 12 bases stayed unmatched. The CDR3 has 16 residues. The CDR3, as DNA: TGTGCCAGCAGTTCTCCAGGGGACAGGGGGGTTGGGGAGCAGTACTTC. It is translated as CASSSPGDRGVGEQYF.